This T cell receptor beta chain was found in a study of monozygotic twins with inflammatory bowel disease. Study-wide findings and caveats: No discrimination was achieved between different T cell subtypes.

The blood volume drawn from each donor was 2 to 3 ml. With respect to this clonotype: The target antigen is unknown.

The input for each TCR library was around 3,400 ng of total RNA. Molecular identifiers with 6-nucleotide sample barcodes were added during cDNA synthesis via template switching. After re-calling the 5' RACE reads, TCRdb lists one entry per CDR3 protein, DNA absent. The table for this sample gives 300,000 to 400,000 distinct CDR3 sequences. Germline loops: CDR1 SGHRS, CDR2 YFSETQ. CDR3 length: 14 residues. This receptor was identified in a human donor with ulcerative colitis or Crohn's disease, or a healthy co-twin of an affected twin (not recorded which). The sample taken for sequencing was blood. The chain couples TRBV5-1 to TRBJ2-5; the D call of TRBD2 rests on TCRdb alone, since no DNA is present to check it. CDR3 region: CASSGGTARETQYF.